This is a list of T cell receptor beta chains from one sample in a study of cytomegalovirus exposure and HLA in healthy donors. Sequencing was performed with immunoSEQ multiplex PCR; in TCRdb, only in-frame clones are kept and a portion is missing. This sample yields fewer than 250,000 clones, of which around 79% are seen a single time; 1.5% to 2% belongs to the top ten. The specimen was PBMCs. The receptor source for this set is a woman between 18 and 29 years old in good health and CMV-seronegative. Each CDR3 is given with its conserved first and last residue. Fields, in order: V gene, D gene, CDR3 length, clone size, J gene, CDR3 protein, CDR3 DNA. A D gene is named only where the DNA matches it firmly. The size of a clone is reported for some rows only, either as once, few or many, or as a class for expanded clones.

>TRBV5-1|TRBD1|13|-|TRBJ1-2
CASTRDRAYGYTF
TGCGCCAGCACCCGAGACAGGGCCTATGGCTACACCTTC
>TRBV2|TRBD1|12|once|TRBJ2-5
CASRTGSETQYF
TGTGCCAGCAGGACAGGGTCAGAGACCCAGTACTTC
>TRBV4-1|TRBD2|15|-|TRBJ2-7
CASSHRTSGGYEQYF
TGCGCCAGCAGCCACCGGACTAGCGGGGGTTACGAGCAGTACTTC
>TRBV11-2|TRBD2|15|-|TRBJ2-7
CASRLVAGGRYEQYF
TGTGCCAGCAGATTAGTGGCGGGAGGACGGTACGAGCAGTACTTC
>TRBV15|-|14|-|TRBJ1-3
CATRHTVSGNTIYF
TGTGCCACCAGGCACACAGTCTCTGGAAACACCATATATTTT
>TRBV18|TRBD1|12|-|TRBJ1-2
CASTGTDYGYTF
TGTGCCAGCACCGGGACAGACTATGGCTACACCTTC
>TRBV19|TRBD1|15|-|TRBJ1-1
CASSTPTGWRTEAFF
TGTGCCAGTAGTACTCCGACAGGGTGGAGGACTGAAGCTTTCTTT
>TRBV19|-|14|-|TRBJ2-5
CASSIGQKQETQYF
TGTGCCAGTAGTATCGGACAGAAACAAGAGACCCAGTACTTC
>TRBV5-1|TRBD2|17|-|TRBJ2-1
CASSLVFTSGGYNEQFF
TGCGCCAGCAGCTTGGTCTTCACTAGCGGGGGATACAATGAGCAGTTCTTC
>TRBV6-6|-|16|-|TRBJ2-2
CASSYVSGQNTGELFF
TGTGCCAGCAGTTATGTAAGCGGGCAGAACACCGGGGAGCTGTTTTTT
>TRBV7-9|-|14|-|TRBJ2-2
CSSSLLGGTGELFF
TGTTCCAGCAGCCTCCTGGGGGGCACCGGGGAGCTGTTTTTT
>TRBV28|TRBD1|15|-|TRBJ1-5
CASSLTGTSDQPQHF
TGTGCCAGCAGCTTGACAGGGACGAGCGATCAGCCCCAGCATTTT
>TRBV19|-|13|-|TRBJ1-3
CASNTGSRNTIYF
TGTGCCAGTAACACAGGGAGTAGAAACACCATATATTTT
>TRBV7-9|-|14|-|TRBJ1-1
CASSLIGKNTEAFF
TGTGCCAGCAGCTTGATCGGGAAGAACACTGAAGCTTTCTTT
>TRBV7-9|-|16|-|TRBJ1-1
CASSLRTPGGDTEAFF
TGTGCCAGCAGCTTAAGGACACCCGGGGGGGACACTGAAGCTTTCTTT
>TRBV27|TRBD1|14|-|TRBJ1-1
CASSARDRYTEAFF
TGTGCCAGCAGTGCGCGGGACAGGTACACTGAAGCTTTCTTT
>TRBV5-4|-|14|once|TRBJ1-1
CASSPSRGNTEAFF
TGTGCCAGCAGCCCCTCTAGGGGAAACACTGAAGCTTTCTTT
>TRBV28|-|14|-|TRBJ1-2
CASRSGTFKGGYTF
TGTGCCAGCCGAAGCGGGACATTCAAGGGCGGCTACACCTTC
>TRBV15|TRBD1|14|-|TRBJ2-5
CATAGGGIMETQYF
TGTGCCACGGCAGGGGGCGGCATTATGGAGACCCAGTACTTC
>TRBV10-3|-|14|few|TRBJ1-2
CAISGTENGYGYTF
TGTGCCATCAGTGGGACAGAAAACGGCTATGGCTACACCTTC
>TRBV6-5|TRBD1|12|-|TRBJ1-6
CASSWDRSPLHF
TGTGCCAGCAGTTGGGACAGGTCACCCCTCCACTTT
>TRBV18|TRBD1|15|-|TRBJ2-7
CASSSDRESVDEQYF
TGTGCCAGCTCGTCAGACAGGGAGTCCGTGGACGAGCAGTACTTC
>TRBV2|-|13|once|TRBJ2-7
CASNPFGYYEQYF
TGTGCCAGCAACCCGTTCGGGTACTACGAGCAGTACTTC
>TRBV6-6|-|14|few|TRBJ1-6
CASRFLDSRSPLHF
TGTGCCAGCAGATTCCTGGACAGTAGGTCACCCCTCCACTTT
>TRBV4-1|TRBD1|18|-|TRBJ2-5
CASSQGPGTGVEQETQYF
TGCGCCAGCAGCCAAGGACCGGGGACAGGCGTAGAGCAAGAGACCCAGTACTTC
>TRBV5-6|-|14|-|TRBJ2-7
CASSLAGPIDEQYF
TGTGCCAGCAGCTTGGCAGGGCCTATCGACGAGCAGTACTTC
>TRBV4-3|TRBD2|16|-|TRBJ2-1
CASSQGLAGEVFEQFF
TGCGCCAGCAGCCAGGGACTAGCGGGAGAGGTTTTTGAGCAGTTCTTC
>TRBV5-6|-|12|-|TRBJ1-3
CASSLGGVTIYF
TGTGCCAGCAGCTTGGGCGGGGTCACCATATATTTT
>TRBV7-9|-|14|-|TRBJ2-7
CSSSLAGQSYEQYF
TGTTCCAGCAGCTTAGCGGGACAGTCCTACGAGCAGTACTTC
>TRBV29-1|TRBD2|16|-|TRBJ2-3
CSVGLAGGQGTDTQYF
TGCAGCGTTGGGCTAGCGGGGGGGCAAGGCACAGATACGCAGTATTTT
>TRBV28|-|20|-|TRBJ1-4
CASSLKAVFLETATNEKLFF
TGTGCCAGCAGTTTAAAGGCAGTCTTCCTAGAAACCGCAACTAATGAAAAACTGTTTTTT
>TRBV25-1|TRBD2|14|-|TRBJ2-3
CASSVSGGGDTQYF
TGTGCCAGCAGTGTCAGCGGGGGGGGCGATACGCAGTATTTT
>TRBV5-4|TRBD1|14|once|TRBJ2-2
CASSKTGSTGELFF
TGTGCCAGCAGCAAGACAGGGTCCACCGGGGAGCTGTTTTTT
>TRBV6-5|TRBD1|15|-|TRBJ1-6
CASSRQGPSDSPLHF
TGTGCCAGCAGTAGACAGGGGCCAAGTGATTCACCCCTCCACTTT
>TRBV30|-|13|few|TRBJ2-7
CAWGERGTYEQYF
TGTGCCTGGGGGGAAAGGGGCACCTACGAGCAGTACTTC
>TRBV5-6|-|15|medium-sized|TRBJ1-5
CASSLGGVGDQPQHF
TGTGCCAGCAGCTTGGGGGGGGTAGGAGACCAGCCCCAGCATTTT
>TRBV4-2|-|17|-|TRBJ1-6
CASSQDLNDYLFSPLHF
TGTGCCAGCAGCCAAGACCTGAATGACTACCTTTTTTCACCCCTCCACTTT
>TRBV27|TRBD2|15|-|TRBJ2-1
CASRKTSGGYNEQFF
TGTGCCAGCAGAAAAACTAGCGGGGGTTACAATGAGCAGTTCTTC
>TRBV6-1|-|15|-|TRBJ2-2
CASSEWGPNTGELFF
TGTGCCAGCAGTGAATGGGGCCCGAACACCGGGGAGCTGTTTTTT